This T cell receptor beta chain was captured by sequencing in a study of CD4+ T cells in melanoma. Study results and limitations: Reportedly, melanoma neoantigen-specific CD4+ T cells showed varied differentiation states. CD8+ T cell, macrophage and B cell function reportedly correlated with neoantigen-specific CD4+ T cells.

Generated by immunoSEQ multiplex PCR, the TCRdb table keeps only in-frame clones and is missing some. Of 45,000 or so clones listed, 80% to 90% are singletons. V shed 2 bases and J shed 5 bases, with 14 bases lying between them. Per the germline V gene, CDR1 is MNHEY and CDR2 is SMNVEV (reference sequence). The CDR3 loop spans 15 amino acids. Concerning this clone itself: Its antigen is unidentified.

The clonotype comes from a human donor with melanoma. The sequenced sample was peripheral blood. The V and J genes are TRBV27 and TRBJ2-3; the D gene is possibly TRBD2 (5 bases). The DNA of the CDR3 is TGTGCCAGCAGTTTAGCGGGCTCCCTGGGAGATACGCAGTATTTT. Its protein product is CASSLAGSLGDTQYF.